This T cell receptor (beta chain) is from a study of OX40 agonist ivuxolimab in advanced cancers. In the study overall: Partial responses were recorded for three patients, including one with hepatocellular carcinoma and two with cutaneous melanoma.

The CDR3 spans 11 residues. V was shortened by 5 bases and J by 1 base, with 6 bases between the two germline ends. Germline V gene lookup returns CDR1 GTSNPN and CDR2 SVGIG (reference sequence). Patients were ruled out by autoimmune disease history or systemic immunosuppression. Assay used: immunoSEQ multiplex PCR; TCRdb lists only in-frame clones, some missing. The repertoire holds approximately 76,000 clones, with roughly 86% as singletons. Sequencing used CD4+ or CD8+ T cells sorted from blood, obtained in a trial of the OX40 agonist ivuxolimab. This receptor was obtained from an adult with an advanced solid tumor such as melanoma, head and neck, liver or kidney cancer. V usage is TRBV30 and J usage is TRBJ2-7; D remains unclear. The CDR3 DNA is TGTGCCTGGGCAACTTCCTACGAGCAGTACTTC. This sequence encodes CAWATSYEQYF.